This T cell receptor (beta chain) was recovered during a study of regulatory T cells in long-lasting Graves disease. Regarding the study as a whole: Study of thyroid tissue was not done, with only peripheral blood studied. Persistent patients had a count of shared public clonotypes (about 2,500) that exceeded that of new patients (about 930).

Arm-PCR with iRepertoire HTBI primers amplified the CDR3 regions for these TCR beta libraries. TCRdb recomputed calls from the multiplex PCR reads with MiXCR, one row per CDR3 protein. The repertoire holds more than 650,000 distinct CDR3 sequences, around 30% seen once, with around 42% in the top ten. Time point in this sample: persistent/refractory GD, antithyroid drugs over 5 years with positive TRAb. Following extraction of RNA from PBMCs, that RNA was used to make the TCR library. Enrollment of patients was through an endocrinology department in Xi'an, China. Remarks on this clonotype: Its target is unknown.

The sequencing here drew on peripheral blood mononuclear cells (PBMCs), taken when the disease was refractory, from a patient treated with antithyroid drugs. This TCR derives from a female donor with Graves disease.

The CDR3 region is CASSLDLLGNNSPLHF. CDR3 nucleotide sequence: TGTGCCAGCAGCTTAGACCTATTGGGGAATAATTCACCCCTCCACTTT. The chain recombines TRBV11-2 with TRBJ1-6; D is unclear. The V and J ends lost 0 bases and 5 bases respectively, with 11 bases between them. In germline, CDR1 is SGHAT, CDR2 FQNNGV. The CDR3 covers 16 residues. Combining the CDR3 with reference TRBV11-2 and TRBJ1-6 gives the whole variable domain EAGVAQSPRYKIIEKRQSVAFWCNPISGHATLYWYQQILGQGPKLLIQFQNNGVVDDSQLPKDRFSAERLKGVDSTLKIQPAKLEDSAVYLCASSLDLLGNNSPLHFGNGTRLTVT.